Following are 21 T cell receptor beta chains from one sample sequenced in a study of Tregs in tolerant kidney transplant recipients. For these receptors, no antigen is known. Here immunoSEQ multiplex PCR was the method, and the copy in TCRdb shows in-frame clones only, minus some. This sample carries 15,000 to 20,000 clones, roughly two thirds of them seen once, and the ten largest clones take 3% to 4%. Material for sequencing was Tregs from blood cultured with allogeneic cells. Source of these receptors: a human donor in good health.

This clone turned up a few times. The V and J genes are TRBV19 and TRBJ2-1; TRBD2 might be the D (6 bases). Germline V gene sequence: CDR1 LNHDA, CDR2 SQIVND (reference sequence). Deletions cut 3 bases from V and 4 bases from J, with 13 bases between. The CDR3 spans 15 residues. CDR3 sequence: CASSIGGESYNEQFF. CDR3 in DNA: TGTGCCAGTAGTATTGGAGGGGAGTCATACAATGAGCAGTTCTTC. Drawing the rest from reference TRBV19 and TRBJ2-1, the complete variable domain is DGGITQSPKYLFRKEGQNVTLSCEQNLNHDAMYWYRQDPGQGLRLIYYSQIVNDFQKGDIAEGYSVSREKKESFPLTVTSAQKNPTAFYLCASSIGGESYNEQFFGPGTRLTVL.

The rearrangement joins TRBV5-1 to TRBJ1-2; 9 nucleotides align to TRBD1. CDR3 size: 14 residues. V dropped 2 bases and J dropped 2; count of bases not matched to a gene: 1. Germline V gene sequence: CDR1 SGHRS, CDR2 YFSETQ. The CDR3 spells CASSFTGGNYGYTF. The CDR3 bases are TGCGCCAGCAGCTTTACAGGGGGCAACTATGGCTACACCTTC.

The CDR3 spells CASGLVRLNTGELFF. CDR3 bases: TGTGCTAGTGGTTTGGTACGTTTGAACACCGGGGAGCTGTTTTTT. The rearrangement joins TRBV12-5 to TRBJ2-2; the D is unclear. The V end lost 0 bases, the J end lost 1 base, and 6 bases lay between the germline ends. The CDR3 loop spans 15 amino acids. From germline, CDR1 is LGHNT and CDR2 FRNRAP.

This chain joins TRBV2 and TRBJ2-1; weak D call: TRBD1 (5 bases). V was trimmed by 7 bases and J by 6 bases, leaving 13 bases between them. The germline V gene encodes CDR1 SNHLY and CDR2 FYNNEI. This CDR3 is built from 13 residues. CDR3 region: CASTLVGLNEQFF. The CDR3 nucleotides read TGTGCCAGCACCTTGGTGGGGCTCAATGAGCAGTTCTTC.

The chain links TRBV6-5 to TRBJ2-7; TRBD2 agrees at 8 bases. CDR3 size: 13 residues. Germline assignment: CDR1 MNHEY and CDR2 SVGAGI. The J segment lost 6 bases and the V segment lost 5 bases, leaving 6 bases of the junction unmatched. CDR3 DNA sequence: TGTGCCAGCAGTGTAGCGGGAACTCTCGAGCAGTACTTC. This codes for CASSVAGTLEQYF.

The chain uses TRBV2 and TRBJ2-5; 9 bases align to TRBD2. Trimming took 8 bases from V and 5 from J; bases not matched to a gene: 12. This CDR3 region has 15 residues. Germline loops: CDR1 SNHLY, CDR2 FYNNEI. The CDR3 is CASRLAGAPGETQYF. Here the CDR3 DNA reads TGTGCCAGCCGGTTAGCGGGAGCCCCCGGGGAGACCCAGTACTTC.

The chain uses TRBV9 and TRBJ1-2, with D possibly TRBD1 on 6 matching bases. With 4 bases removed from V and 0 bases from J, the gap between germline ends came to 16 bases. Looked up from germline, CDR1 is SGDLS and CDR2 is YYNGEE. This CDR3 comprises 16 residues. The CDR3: CASSTQTGLANYGYTF. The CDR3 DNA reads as TGTGCCAGCAGCACCCAGACAGGACTCGCTAACTATGGCTACACCTTC.

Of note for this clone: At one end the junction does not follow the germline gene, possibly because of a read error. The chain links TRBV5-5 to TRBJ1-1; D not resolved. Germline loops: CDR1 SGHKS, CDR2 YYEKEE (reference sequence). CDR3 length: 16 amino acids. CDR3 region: CAGSYGSQAVNTEAFF. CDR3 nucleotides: TGTGCCGGCAGCTATGGAAGCCAGGCTGTGAACACTGAAGCTTTCTTT.

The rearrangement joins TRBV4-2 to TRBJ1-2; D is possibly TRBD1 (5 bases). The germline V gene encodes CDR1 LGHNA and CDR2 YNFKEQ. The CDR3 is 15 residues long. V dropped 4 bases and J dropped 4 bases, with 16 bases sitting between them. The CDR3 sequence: CASSPPGTHIYGYTF. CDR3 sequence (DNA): TGTGCCAGCAGCCCCCCCGGGACCCACATCTATGGCTACACCTTC.

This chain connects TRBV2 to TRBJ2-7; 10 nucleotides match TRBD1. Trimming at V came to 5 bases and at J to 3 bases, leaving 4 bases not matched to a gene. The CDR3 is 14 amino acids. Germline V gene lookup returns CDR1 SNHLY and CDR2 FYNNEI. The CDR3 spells CASSPGQGNYEQYF. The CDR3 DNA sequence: TGTGCCAGCAGTCCGGGACAGGGGAACTACGAGCAGTACTTC.

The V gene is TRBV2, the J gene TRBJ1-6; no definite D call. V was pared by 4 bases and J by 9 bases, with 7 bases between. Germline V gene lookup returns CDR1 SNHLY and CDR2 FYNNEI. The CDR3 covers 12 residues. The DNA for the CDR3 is TGTGCCAGCAGTGGTGGGATTTCACCCCTCCACTTT. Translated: CASSGGISPLHF.

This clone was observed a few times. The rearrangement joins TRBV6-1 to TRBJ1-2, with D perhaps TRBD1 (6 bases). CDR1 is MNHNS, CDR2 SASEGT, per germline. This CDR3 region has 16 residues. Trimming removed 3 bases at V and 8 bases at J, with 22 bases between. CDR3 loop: CASSDPGGPLYGGYTF. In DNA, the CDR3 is TGTGCCAGCAGTGACCCGGGGGGCCCGCTATACGGAGGCTACACCTTC.

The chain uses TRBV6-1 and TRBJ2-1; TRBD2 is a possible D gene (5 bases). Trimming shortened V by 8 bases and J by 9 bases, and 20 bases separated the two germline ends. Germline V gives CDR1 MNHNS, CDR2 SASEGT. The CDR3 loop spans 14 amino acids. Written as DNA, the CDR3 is TGTGCCAGCCTGGACTTCTTGGGGTATGGTGAGCAGTTCTTC. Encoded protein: CASLDFLGYGEQFF.

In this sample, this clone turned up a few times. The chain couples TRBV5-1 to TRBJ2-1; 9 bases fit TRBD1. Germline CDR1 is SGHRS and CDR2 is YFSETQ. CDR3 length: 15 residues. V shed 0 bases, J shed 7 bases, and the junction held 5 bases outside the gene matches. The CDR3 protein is CASSLARQGVNEQFF. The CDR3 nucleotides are TGCGCCAGCAGCTTGGCCCGACAGGGGGTTAATGAGCAGTTCTTC.

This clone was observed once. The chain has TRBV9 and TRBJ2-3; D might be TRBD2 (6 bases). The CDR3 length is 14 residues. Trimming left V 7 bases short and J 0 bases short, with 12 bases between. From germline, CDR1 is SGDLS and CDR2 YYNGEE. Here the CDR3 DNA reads TGTGCCAGCGACGGCGGGGCTAGCACAGATACGCAGTATTTT. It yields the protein CASDGGASTDTQYF.

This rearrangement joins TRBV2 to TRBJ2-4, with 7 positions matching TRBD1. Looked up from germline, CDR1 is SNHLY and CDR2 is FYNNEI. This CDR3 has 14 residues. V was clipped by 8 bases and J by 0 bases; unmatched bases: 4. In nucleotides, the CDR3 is TGTGCCAGCCAGGGACAGCTAGCCAAAAACATTCAGTACTTC. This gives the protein CASQGQLAKNIQYF. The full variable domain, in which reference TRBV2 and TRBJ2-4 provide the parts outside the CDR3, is EPEVTQTPSHQVTQMGQEVILRCVPISNHLYFYWYRQILGQKVEFLVSFYNNEISEKSEIFDDQFSVERPDGSNFTLKIRSTKLEDSAMYFCASQGQLAKNIQYFGAGTRLSVL.

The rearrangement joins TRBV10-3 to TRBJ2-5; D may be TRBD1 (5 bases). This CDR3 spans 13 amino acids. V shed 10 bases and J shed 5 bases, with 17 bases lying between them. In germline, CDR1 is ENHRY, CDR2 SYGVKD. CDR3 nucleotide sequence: TGTGCCACTAAAACAGGAATTGGGGAGACCCAGTACTTC. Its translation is CATKTGIGETQYF.

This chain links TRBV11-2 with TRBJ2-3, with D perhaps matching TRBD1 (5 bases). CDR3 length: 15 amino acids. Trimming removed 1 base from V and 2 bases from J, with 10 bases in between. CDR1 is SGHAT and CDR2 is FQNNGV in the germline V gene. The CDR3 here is CASSLGGHPTDTQYF. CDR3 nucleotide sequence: TGTGCCAGCAGCTTAGGGGGCCATCCCACAGATACGCAGTATTTT.

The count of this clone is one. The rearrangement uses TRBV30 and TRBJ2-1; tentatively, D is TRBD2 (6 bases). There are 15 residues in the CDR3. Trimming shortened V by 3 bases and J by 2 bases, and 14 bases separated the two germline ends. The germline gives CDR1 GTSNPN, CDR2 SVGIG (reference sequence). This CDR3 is CAWRARAGPYNEQFF. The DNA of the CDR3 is TGTGCCTGGAGAGCAAGAGCGGGTCCCTACAATGAGCAGTTCTTC.

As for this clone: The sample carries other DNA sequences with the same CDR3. Here the CDR3 DNA reads TGTGCCAGCAGCTCATTGGGGGCCTCTGGGGCCAACGTCCTGACTTTC. This gives the protein CASSSLGASGANVLTF. This sequence joins TRBV7-3 and TRBJ2-6; TRBD1 is a possible D gene (6 bases). This CDR3 has 16 amino acids. Germline CDR1 and CDR2: SGHTA and FQGTGA. With 4 bases removed from V and 0 bases from J, the gap between germline ends came to 10 bases.

In nucleotides, the CDR3 is TGCGCCAGCAGCTTGGAGGCCAGGGTGAGTTCACCCCTCCACTTT. This encodes CASSLEARVSSPLHF. This chain links TRBV5-1 with TRBJ1-6, with a tentative D call TRBD1 (5 bases). V lost 0 bases and J 9 bases, leaving 13 bases between the germline ends. This CDR3 is 15 amino acids long. Germline V gives CDR1 SGHRS, CDR2 YFSETQ. The full variable domain, its missing parts supplied by reference TRBV5-1 and TRBJ1-6, is KAGVTQTPRYLIKTRGQQVTLSCSPISGHRSVSWYQQTPGQGLQFLFEYFSETQRNKGNFPGRFSGRQFSNSRSEMNVSTLELGDSALYLCASSLEARVSSPLHFGNGTRLTVT.